Shown below are 28 T cell receptor beta chains from a single sample sequenced in a study of cytomegalovirus exposure and HLA in healthy donors. Both 60 Vbeta primers and 13 Jbeta primers went into the PCR. Sequenced by immunoSEQ multiplex PCR; TCRdb stores in-frame clones only, minus some. The sample lists around 140,000 clones; approximately 80% were seen once. Sequencing was performed on PBMCs. The receptors stem from a woman aged 40 to 50 in good health and CMV-seronegative.

The chain carries TRBV10-2 and TRBJ1-2; D is possibly TRBD1 (5 bases). V lost 2 bases and J lost 7, with 17 bases in between. The germline V gene has CDR1 WSHSY and CDR2 SAAADI. CDR3 size: 15 residues. The CDR3 DNA sequence: TGCGCCAGCAGTGAGACCCCGGTAGGGACTGGTGGCTACACCTTC. Amino acid sequence: CASSETPVGTGGYTF.

The V gene is TRBV2, the J gene TRBJ1-6; possibly TRBD1 for D (5 bases). With 5 bases removed from V and 10 bases from J, the gap between germline ends came to 15 bases. CDR1 is SNHLY and CDR2 is FYNNEI in the germline V gene. CDR3 length equals 14 residues. CDR3 coding DNA: TGTGCCAGCAGTTTTCGGGACGGAGGGTCACCCCTCCACTTT. Amino acid sequence: CASSFRDGGSPLHF.

J is TRBJ2-5 and V is TRBV28; 7 bases align to TRBD2. With 6 bases clipped from V and 7 bases from J, the junction kept 14 bases outside the gene matches. The CDR3 totals 15 residues. Germline V gives CDR1 MDHEN, CDR2 SYDVKM. The DNA for the CDR3 is TGTGCCAGCAGCTCACCCACGGGACTAAAGGCGACCCAGTACTTC. It codes for CASSSPTGLKATQYF.

The chain has TRBV11-1 and TRBJ2-5, with a tentative D call TRBD1 (7 bases). Deletions cut 4 bases from V and 0 bases from J, with 18 bases between. The V gene's germline CDR1 is SGHAT and CDR2 FQDESV (reference sequence). CDR3 size: 17 residues. CDR3 sequence: CASSWAGGQSYQETQYF. The CDR3 coding sequence is TGTGCCAGCAGCTGGGCCGGGGGACAGAGTTACCAAGAGACCCAGTACTTC.

The rearrangement joins TRBV7-7 to TRBJ2-5; 7 nucleotides align to TRBD2. CDR3 length: 15 residues. CDR1 is SSHAT, CDR2 FNYEAQ, per germline (reference sequence). Unmatched junction bases numbered 9, after V lost 3 bases and J lost 5 bases. CDR3 loop: CASSFYPGGGETQYF. CDR3 DNA sequence: TGTGCCAGCAGCTTTTACCCGGGGGGTGGGGAGACCCAGTACTTC.

This clone was seen a few times. The V and J genes are TRBV18 and TRBJ1-4, with 7 bases lining up with TRBD1. V gave up 3 bases and J gave up 2 bases; unmatched junction bases: 0. This CDR3 contains 14 residues. The V gene's germline CDR1 is KGHSH and CDR2 LQKENI. The CDR3 region is CASSPTGTNEKLFF. Here the CDR3 DNA reads TGTGCCAGCTCACCGACAGGGACTAATGAAAAACTGTTTTTT.

The chain uses TRBV19 and TRBJ1-4; the D is unclear. The CDR3 runs 15 residues. Deletions cut 5 bases from V and 10 bases from J, with 20 bases between. CDR1 is LNHDA and CDR2 is SQIVND in the germline V gene (reference sequence). CDR3 sequence: CASSDLAEILGKLFF. The CDR3 DNA follows: TGTGCCAGTAGTGATCTGGCGGAGATCCTGGGAAAACTGTTTTTT.

This clone has a handful of counts. The rearrangement links TRBV2 to TRBJ1-1; D may be TRBD1 (5 bases). In germline, CDR1 is SNHLY, CDR2 FYNNEI. The CDR3 has 14 residues. Trimming pared 1 base from V and 5 bases from J, leaving 11 bases between. In DNA form, the CDR3 reads TGTGCCAGCAGTGAAGAACGGGGGATAACTGAAGCTTTCTTT. Its protein product is CASSEERGITEAFF.

This clone was picked up a small number of times. This sequence joins TRBV5-6 and TRBJ1-5; 7 bases align to TRBD1. The CDR3 is made up of 15 amino acids. The trim removed 1 base at V and 6 bases at J, leaving 7 bases unmatched. The V gene's germline CDR1 is SGHDT and CDR2 YYEEEE. CDR3 loop: CASSLRGTAGQPQHF. Here the CDR3 DNA reads TGTGCCAGCAGCTTGCGAGGGACAGCTGGTCAGCCCCAGCATTTT.

This chain links TRBV25-1 with TRBJ1-1; perhaps TRBD1 as D (5 bases). Germline loops: CDR1 MGHDK, CDR2 SYGVNS. Deletions cut 7 bases from V and 3 bases from J, with 12 bases between. CDR3 size: 13 residues. The CDR3 sequence is CASTNSRDTEAFF. CDR3 nucleotide sequence: TGTGCCAGCACTAACTCCAGGGACACTGAAGCTTTCTTT.

This clone was picked up a small number of times. J is TRBJ2-5 and V is TRBV18, with 7 bases matching TRBD1. V trimming: 4 bases; J trimming: 3 bases; junction bases outside the gene matches: 8. Germline lookup yields CDR1 KGHSH and CDR2 LQKENI. The length of the CDR3 is 15 residues. In nucleotides, the CDR3 is TGTGCCAGCTCACGGCAGGGACAGAAGGAAGAGACCCAGTACTTC. This gives the protein CASSRQGQKEETQYF.

This clone was seen only once. One end of the junction fails to match germline, which may point to a read error. V and J are TRBV6-1 and TRBJ1-2; D ambiguous. The CDR3 is 16 residues long. CDR1 and CDR2 (germline): MNHNS, SASEGT. This CDR3 reads CASSQATLRPHYGYTF. The CDR3 DNA is TGTGCCAGCAGTCAAGCTACACTACGGCCTCACTATGGCTACACCTTC.

This clone occurred a few times. The chain is built from TRBV7-8 and TRBJ2-3, with 7 bases fitting TRBD2. Germline V gives CDR1 SGHVS, CDR2 FQNEAQ. The CDR3 contains 17 residues. Trimming at V came to 4 bases and at J to 0 bases, leaving 10 bases not matched to a gene. For the CDR3, the DNA is TGTGCCAGCAGCTCCGACCAGCGGGGCCTAAGCACAGATACGCAGTATTTT. Amino acid sequence: CASSSDQRGLSTDTQYF.

The chain recombines TRBV19 with TRBJ2-7; 8 bases are a match to TRBD2. This CDR3 comprises 14 residues. J gave up 3 bases and V 6 bases, and 7 bases lay outside the gene matches. Germline CDR1 is LNHDA and CDR2 is SQIVND (reference sequence). CDR3 loop: CASRKERGLYEQYF. Written as DNA, the CDR3 is TGTGCCAGTAGGAAGGAGCGGGGGCTCTACGAGCAGTACTTC.

The table lists this clone with a count of one. The junction differs from germline at one of its ends, possibly a read error. The CDR3 sequence is CASSYSQGRGEQYF. The CDR3 nucleotides are TGTGCCAGCAGTTACTCACAGGGGCGAGGGGAGCAGTACTTC. The V and J genes are TRBV10-3 and TRBJ2-7; 7 bases are a match to TRBD1. Looked up from germline, CDR1 is ENHRY and CDR2 is SYGVKD. The CDR3 length is 14 residues.

This clone was counted only a few times. This sample also contains other DNA sequences that code for the same CDR3. The chain employs TRBV6-6 and TRBJ1-1; 8 nucleotides match TRBD1. The CDR3 is 14 amino acids. The germline gives CDR1 MNHNY, CDR2 SVGAGI (reference sequence). V dropped 5 bases and J dropped 5; count of bases not matched to a gene: 7. The CDR3 here is CASSSDRGWTEAFF. CDR3 nucleotides: TGTGCCAGCAGTAGCGACAGGGGATGGACTGAAGCTTTCTTT.

This clone was seen only once. The chain recombines TRBV6-5 with TRBJ1-1; 7 bases map to TRBD1. Germline trimming cut 2 bases from V and 2 bases from J; bases unmatched to any gene: 5. This CDR3 is built from 15 residues. Germline values: CDR1 MNHEY, CDR2 SVGAGI. CDR3 coding DNA: TGTGCCAGCAGTTACGGGACAGTGACCAACACTGAAGCTTTCTTT. Translated, it gives CASSYGTVTNTEAFF.

This rearrangement joins TRBV6-1 to TRBJ2-5, with 7 bases identical to TRBD1. Germline CDR1 and CDR2: MNHNS and SASEGT. The V segment lost 6 bases and the J segment 1 base; nucleotides outside the gene matches: 5. The CDR3 runs 14 residues. The CDR3 nucleotides read TGTGCCAGCAGGGATAGACAGGGCCAAGAGACCCAGTACTTC. Translation gives CASRDRQGQETQYF.

The chain employs TRBV19 and TRBJ2-7, with 8 bases identical to TRBD1. V was clipped by 6 bases and J by 5 bases; unmatched bases: 12. There are 15 residues in the CDR3. Germline V gene data show CDR1 as LNHDA and CDR2 as SQIVND (reference sequence). CDR3: CASSLDRAYIDEQYF. The CDR3, as DNA: TGTGCCAGTAGCCTGGACAGGGCGTACATCGACGAGCAGTACTTC.

The chain combines TRBV5-4 with TRBJ2-5; 9 bases are shared with TRBD1. Germline V lookup: CDR1 SGHNT, CDR2 YYREEE (reference sequence). Trimming cost V 1 base and J 9 bases; bases outside gene matches: 7. The CDR3 length is 14 residues. The CDR3 here is CASSLKTGGSSQYF. The DNA of the CDR3 is TGTGCCAGCAGCTTGAAGACAGGGGGTTCGTCCCAGTACTTC.

The chain joins TRBV10-3 to TRBJ2-1; a possible D gene is TRBD2 (5 bases). From germline, CDR1 is ENHRY and CDR2 SYGVKD. V was cut by 8 bases and J by 7 bases, with 21 bases left in between. The CDR3 extends over 15 amino acids. In nucleotides, the CDR3 is TGTGCCATCTCGACCGGGCCATCCGGCGGGAATGAGCAGTTCTTC. As protein: CAISTGPSGGNEQFF.

This clone was observed once. J is TRBJ2-7 and V is TRBV10-3; D may be TRBD2 (5 bases). CDR1 ENHRY and CDR2 SYGVKD come from the germline V gene. The CDR3 spans 12 residues. V lost 8 bases, J lost 4 bases, and 12 bases lay in between. CDR3 coding DNA: TGTGCCATCGGAGGTTCCCCTTACGAGCAGTACTTC. The encoded protein is CAIGGSPYEQYF.

The chain couples TRBV5-6 to TRBJ2-7; TRBD1 is a possible D gene (6 bases). V was shortened by 1 base and J by 2 bases, with 10 bases between the two germline ends. Germline V gene data show CDR1 as SGHDT and CDR2 as YYEEEE. The CDR3 is 14 amino acids. In nucleotides, the CDR3 is TGTGCCAGCAGCTTGAGGGGGTCCACCTACGAGCAGTACTTC. Amino acids: CASSLRGSTYEQYF.

V gene TRBV6-4 combines with J gene TRBJ2-6, with D tentatively TRBD1 (6 bases). With 3 bases removed from V and 0 bases from J, the gap between germline ends came to 9 bases. The CDR3 has 16 amino acids. The germline gives CDR1 MRHNA, CDR2 SNTAGT. CDR3 DNA: TGTGCCAGCAGTGAGAGGACAGACTCTGGGGCCAACGTCCTGACTTTC. Protein product: CASSERTDSGANVLTF.

The genes are TRBV6-5 and TRBJ1-1; no clear D gene. Trimming removed 0 bases at V and 6 bases at J, with 14 bases between. This CDR3 region has 15 residues. Per germline, CDR1 MNHEY and CDR2 SVGAGI. CDR3 in amino acids: CASSYSSGGNPEAFF. The CDR3 DNA reads as TGTGCCAGCAGTTACTCATCGGGAGGAAATCCTGAAGCTTTCTTT.

Concerning this clone: This specimen includes other DNA sequences encoding the same CDR3. Here the CDR3 DNA reads TGTGCCAGCAGCCTCGACTATCTTTCCACAGATACGCAGTATTTT. It translates to CASSLDYLSTDTQYF. The chain carries TRBV7-2 and TRBJ2-3, with D possibly being TRBD2 (5 bases). The CDR3 totals 15 residues. The V gene lost 5 bases and the J gene lost 2 bases, with 14 bases spanning the gap. Germline CDR1 reads SGHTA; CDR2 reads FQGNSA.

CDR3 nucleotide sequence: TGTGCCAGCAGTGAAGAGGGGGTTGGGGCCAACGTCCTGACTTTC. This sequence encodes CASSEEGVGANVLTF. The V call is TRBV2, the J call TRBJ2-6; possible D gene TRBD1, 6 bases. With 1 base removed from V and 3 bases from J, the gap between germline ends came to 7 bases. Germline V gives CDR1 SNHLY, CDR2 FYNNEI. This CDR3 is built from 15 residues.

The chain employs TRBV4-2 and TRBJ1-6; D may be TRBD1 (6 bases). CDR3 length equals 19 residues. Germline lookup yields CDR1 LGHNA and CDR2 YNFKEQ. The germline V and J ends were trimmed by 3 bases and 0 bases, with 18 bases remaining between them. CDR3 sequence (DNA): TGTGCCAGCAGCCAGATTCCGACAGGTACCAGCTCCTATAATTCACCCCTCCACTTT. It specifies CASSQIPTGTSSYNSPLHF.